What follows is one T cell receptor beta chain and its context. This clone was detected only a few times. Which antigen it targets is not known. No base qualities exist here, and no much larger clone lies one base off it. Another Seattle source contributed samples from volunteer blood donors who had recovered from COVID-19. Collaborating institutions collected whole blood in K2EDTA tubes following their own protocols. For TCRbeta analysis, collaborators shipped samples as frozen whole blood, isolated PBMCs, or DNA extracted from either of those sample types. This entry is derived from a study of blood T cell repertoires in COVID-19 (dated by TCRdb to the early 2020s). Some background on the complete study: Samples covering the acute and convalescent phases of COVID-19 were provided by collaborators in the United States, Italy and Spain. The prospective study material was composed of cDNA or gDNA derived from T cells, B-cell-depleted T cells, or PBMCs. The dataset comprised deeply sampled blood TCRbeta repertoires from subjects exposed to, actively infected with, or recovered from COVID-19. The repertoires were released in a freely available public database intended as a resource for research on the immune response to SARS-CoV-2. Samples came from the ongoing ImmuneRACE study (first 160 participants) plus 1,254 subjects from 6 global collaborators. The sample metadata nearly always contained a de-identified subject ID, COVID-19 status, age in years and sex. Where HLA class I and class II types were available, the types were taken from metadata supplied by the sample provider, not from assay-based typing.

TCRbeta CDR3 regions were amplified from genomic DNA using the immunoSEQ Assay, a bias-controlled multiplex PCR. Under the source paper's analysis protocol: Within the assay, amplification of reference gene primers was used to estimate how many nucleated cells each sample contained. To quantify the absolute abundance of each unique TCRbeta CDR3 rearrangement, sequence reads were collapsed and filtered. For each sample, productive Simpson clonality was calculated by taking the square root of Simpson's diversity index across productive rearrangements. In its TCRdb copy, this immuneACCESS table keeps in-frame sequences only and misses some clones. Where compared with another copy, unresolved V genes explain less than half of these, and the others have no known cause. From that table come the V and J calls and clone size; the DNA was used to work out D and trimming. In all, the sample holds under 300,000 clones, and under 85% of those were seen once. The top ten clonotypes cover around 2% of the sample.

The CDR3 numbers 23 residues from cysteine through phenylalanine. Only CDR3 DNA is held: 69 bases, read in frame from base 1. General findings and caveats noted by the study authors: The amount of clinical and demographic metadata varied by source and participant and was provided uncurated.

Recombination connected TRBV22-1 to TRBJ2-2; TRBD2 is taken as the D call from the table, unchecked against the DNA. TRBV22-1 is a known pseudogene. The sequence was obtained from a man younger than 40 who had recovered from COVID-19. The sequenced sample consisted of peripheral blood. The CDR3: CPGSAHRIFRELARRENTGELFF. The sequenced DNA is TGTCCTGGGAGCGCACATCGGATCTTTCGGGAACTAGCGCGGCGGGAGAACACCGGGGAGCTGTTTTTT.